What follows are 23 T cell receptor beta chains derived from one specimen sequenced in a study of T cells in Graves' hyperthyroidism and ophthalmopathy. Amplification targeted TCR beta CDR3 regions from RNA transcripts. First-round RT-PCR targeting the TCR CDR3 was performed with the HTBI primer set. TCRdb itself ran the multiplex PCR reads through MiXCR, one entry per CDR3 protein. This table holds roughly 570,000 distinct CDR3 sequences, about 45% found once. Sequenced material: peripheral blood or thyroid tissue (not recorded which). These receptors originate from an adult woman with Graves' disease, either hyperthyroidism or ophthalmopathy (not recorded which).

The chain couples TRBV20-1 to TRBJ2-5, with a tentative D call TRBD1 (6 bases). Deletions cut 1 base from V and 5 bases from J, with 17 bases between. The CDR3 length is 15 residues. Germline CDR1 and CDR2: DFQATT and SNEGSKA (reference sequence). CDR3 sequence: CSARVAPRQGETQYF. The CDR3 coding sequence is TGCAGTGCTAGAGTAGCGCCCCGGCAGGGGGAGACCCAGTACTTC.

In this sample, this clonotype turned up many times. The chain combines TRBV2 with TRBJ2-5; D gene ambiguous. The germline V gene has CDR1 SNHLY and CDR2 FYNNEI. V was pared by 5 bases and J by 4 bases, with 14 bases between. The CDR3 length is 14 residues. The CDR3, as DNA: TGTGCCAGCAGTTTCCCCACCCGGGCAGAGACCCAGTACTTC. Protein: CASSFPTRAETQYF. The whole variable domain, filled in from reference TRBV2 and TRBJ2-5, reads EPEVTQTPSHQVTQMGQEVILRCVPISNHLYFYWYRQILGQKVEFLVSFYNNEISEKSEIFDDQFSVERPDGSNFTLKIRSTKLEDSAMYFCASSFPTRAETQYFGPGTRLLVL.

V gene TRBV12-3 or TRBV12-4 combines with J gene TRBJ1-1; D call uncertain. CDR3 length equals 11 residues. V lost 6 bases to trimming and J lost 7 bases, with 9 bases between them. The CDR3 DNA is TGTGCCAGCAGGCTTGGCCGTGAAGCTTTCTTT. This encodes CASRLGREAFF.

The chain is built from TRBV6-6 and TRBJ1-2; tentative D call: TRBD1 (5 bases). The CDR3 is 12 residues long. Germline V gene sequence: CDR1 MNHNY, CDR2 SVGAGI (reference sequence). The V gene lost 6 bases and the J gene lost 7 bases, with 12 bases spanning the gap. CDR3 amino acids: CASSLAGVGYTF. The CDR3 region has the DNA TGTGCCAGCAGCTTGGCGGGGGTTGGCTACACCTTC.

At least ten counts were recorded for this clonotype. V and J are TRBV20-1 and TRBJ1-4, with D unresolved. The CDR3 loop spans 13 amino acids. V was trimmed by 3 bases and J by 0 bases, leaving 5 bases between them. Germline assignment: CDR1 DFQATT and CDR2 SNEGSKA (reference sequence). The CDR3 loop is CSASSATNEKLFF. Written as DNA, the CDR3 is TGCAGTGCTAGTTCCGCAACTAATGAAAAACTGTTTTTT.

The genes are TRBV10-3 and TRBJ1-2; TRBD1 matches 10 bases. CDR1 and CDR2 from the germline V gene are ENHRY and SYGVKD. Germline trimming cut 5 bases from V and 4 bases from J; bases unmatched to any gene: 7. This CDR3 has 15 amino acids. The CDR3 sequence is CAISTGTGVGYGYTF. In nucleotides, the CDR3 is TGTGCCATCAGTACCGGGACAGGGGTAGGCTATGGCTACACCTTC.

This chain links TRBV20-1 with TRBJ1-2; D remains unclear. CDR3 length: 13 amino acids. V was trimmed by 6 bases and J by 4 bases, leaving 15 bases between them. CDR1 is DFQATT, CDR2 SNEGSKA, per germline (reference sequence). CDR3: CSATGRLSYGYTF. The CDR3 bases are TGCAGTGCCACCGGACGGCTTTCCTATGGCTACACCTTC.

This clonotype was detected many times. The genes are TRBV11-3 and TRBJ2-7; TRBD2 is a possible D gene (6 bases). Germline V gene sequence: CDR1 SGHNT, CDR2 YENEEA. V was cut by 0 bases and J by 6 bases, with 9 bases left in between. The length of the CDR3 is 13 residues. The CDR3 DNA reads as TGTGCCAGCAGCTTAGAGCGGGGAGGCGAGCAGTACTTC. It encodes CASSLERGGEQYF. The full variable domain, completed using reference TRBV11-3 and TRBJ2-7, is EAGVVQSPRYKIIEKKQPVAFWCNPISGHNTLYWYLQNLGQGPELLIRYENEEAVDDSQLPKDRFSAERLKGVDSTLKIQPAELGDSAVYLCASSLERGGEQYFGPGTRLTVT.

The chain couples TRBV19 to TRBJ2-6; either TRBD1 or TRBD2 may supply D (6 bases each). This CDR3 contains 13 residues. CDR1 and CDR2 from the germline V gene are LNHDA and SQIVND (reference sequence). The CDR3 reads CASPGAEGDVLTF. The CDR3 nucleotides read TGTGCTAGTCCGGGAGCCGAGGGGGACGTCCTGACTTTC.

The chain joins TRBV5-8 to TRBJ2-7, with D unresolved. The CDR3 contains 13 residues. V shed 3 bases and J shed 11 bases, with 18 bases lying between them. Germline CDR1 and CDR2: SGHTS and YDEGEE. The CDR3 nucleotides are TGTGCCAGCAGCTCCGGTAGGACGATGAGCGAGTACTTC. It yields the protein CASSSGRTMSEYF.

This chain links TRBV6-5 with TRBJ1-6; a possible D gene is TRBD1 (5 bases). The CDR3 consists of 12 residues. Germline loops: CDR1 MNHEY, CDR2 SVGAGI. Trimming removed 6 bases from V and 14 bases from J, with 14 bases in between. CDR3 sequence reads: CASSSGRIALHF. CDR3 DNA sequence: TGTGCCAGCAGCTCAGGGCGGATAGCCCTCCACTTT.

The chain carries TRBV20-1 and TRBJ1-6; D gene unclear. Trimming left V 3 bases short and J 5 bases short, with 17 bases between. This CDR3 region has 16 residues. In germline, CDR1 is DFQATT, CDR2 SNEGSKA (reference sequence). The CDR3 DNA reads as TGCAGTGCTAGTGGAGGGTACAGAATCGATAATTCACCCCTCCACTTT. Translation gives CSASGGYRIDNSPLHF.

This sequence joins TRBV5-1 and TRBJ2-5, with a possible D match to TRBD2 (5 bases). Germline V gene lookup returns CDR1 SGHRS and CDR2 YFSETQ. V lost 0 bases and J 5 bases, leaving 14 bases between the germline ends. The length of the CDR3 is 15 residues. CDR3 in amino acids: CASSLAGSAVETQYF. CDR3 DNA sequence: TGCGCCAGCAGCTTGGCGGGTAGCGCAGTTGAGACCCAGTACTTC. Using reference TRBV5-1 and TRBJ2-5 for the parts outside the CDR3, the full variable domain is KAGVTQTPRYLIKTRGQQVTLSCSPISGHRSVSWYQQTPGQGLQFLFEYFSETQRNKGNFPGRFSGRQFSNSRSEMNVSTLELGDSALYLCASSLAGSAVETQYFGPGTRLLVL.

Remarks on this clonotype: Sequence at one end of the junction differs from germline and may be a read error. The chain joins TRBV2 to TRBJ1-2; 7 positions agree with TRBD1. The CDR3 is 14 amino acids. Looked up from germline, CDR1 is SNHLY and CDR2 is FYNNEI. The CDR3 reads CATRQGDLKDGCTF. In DNA, the CDR3 is TGTGCCACCCGACAGGGAGATCTTAAAGATGGCTGCACCTTC.

This clonotype was detected ten times or more. The chain is built from TRBV4-1 and TRBJ2-5; unclear D gene. Trimming took 1 base from V and 7 from J, leaving 13 bases between them. The CDR3 is 14 residues long. The germline V gene has CDR1 MGHRA and CDR2 YSYEKL. The DNA for the CDR3 is TGCGCCAGCAGCCAAGTCGGCAGAGACCGGACCCAGTACTTC. Its translation is CASSQVGRDRTQYF.

CDR3 amino acids: CAISDPRGQGGTEAFF. The CDR3 nucleotides read TGTGCCATCAGTGATCCTCGAGGACAGGGGGGCACTGAAGCTTTCTTT. The chain combines TRBV10-3 with TRBJ1-1; 10 nucleotides align to TRBD1. CDR3 length: 16 amino acids. The V segment lost 3 bases and the J segment 4 bases; nucleotides outside the gene matches: 8. Per germline, CDR1 ENHRY and CDR2 SYGVKD.

This clonotype was counted ten times or more. A much bigger clone sits one base away, suggesting this may be a read error. The genes are TRBV28 and TRBJ1-5, with D perhaps TRBD1 (6 bases). From germline, CDR1 is MDHEN and CDR2 SYDVKM. V lost 4 bases and J 0 bases, leaving 7 bases between the germline ends. The CDR3 totals 14 residues. DNA of the CDR3: TGTGCCAGCAGTTCAGGGGCTAGCAATCAGCCCCAGCATTTT. Its translation: CASSSGASNQPQHF.

This clonotype was detected ten times or more. The chain recombines TRBV29-1 with TRBJ2-7, with D maybe TRBD2 (6 bases). The CDR3 is 14 residues long. Looked up from germline, CDR1 is SQVTM and CDR2 is ANQGSEA. V shed 3 bases and J shed 7 bases, with 19 bases lying between them. The CDR3 loop is CSVEGGPTQLEQYF. The DNA for the CDR3 is TGCAGCGTTGAGGGGGGACCCACGCAATTGGAGCAGTACTTC.

The rearrangement joins TRBV15 to TRBJ1-5; 7 bases map to TRBD1. Germline assignment: CDR1 LNHNV and CDR2 YYDKDF (reference sequence). The CDR3 runs 15 residues. With V trimmed by 3 bases and J by 3 bases, 5 bases remained unmatched. The CDR3 sequence is CATSSAGTVNQPQHF. CDR3 DNA: TGTGCCACCAGCAGCGCAGGGACAGTCAATCAGCCCCAGCATTTT.

This clonotype has just a few counts. The chain combines TRBV2 with TRBJ1-5; tentatively, D is TRBD1 (5 bases). Per the germline V gene, CDR1 is SNHLY and CDR2 is FYNNEI. Deletions cut 3 bases from V and 11 bases from J, with 11 bases between. This CDR3 is 12 amino acids long. CDR3 residues: CASSDGAETQHF. The CDR3 DNA is TGTGCCAGCAGTGATGGGGCAGAGACCCAGCATTTT.

This clonotype appeared many times. This rearrangement joins TRBV2 to TRBJ1-1; no firm D call. V shed 4 bases and J shed 3 bases, with 9 bases lying between them. This CDR3 region has 13 residues. The germline CDR1 and CDR2 sequences are SNHLY and FYNNEI. This chain's CDR3 is CASSVSRHTEAFF. CDR3 coding DNA: TGTGCCAGCAGTGTATCTAGACACACTGAAGCTTTCTTT.

This clonotype was picked up a small number of times. The genes are TRBV3-1 and TRBJ2-2, with unresolved D. The V gene lost 0 bases and the J gene lost 2 bases, with 10 bases spanning the gap. This CDR3 is 16 amino acids long. The germline CDR1 and CDR2 sequences are LGHDT and YNNKEL (reference sequence). CDR3 protein: CASSQDPGSNTGELFF. Here the CDR3 DNA reads TGTGCCAGCAGCCAAGATCCAGGATCAAACACCGGGGAGCTGTTTTTT. The full variable domain, rest sourced from reference TRBV3-1 and TRBJ2-2, is DTAVSQTPKYLVTQMGNDKSIKCEQNLGHDTMYWYKQDSKKFLKIMFSYNNKELIINETVPNRFSPKSPDKAHLNLHINSLELGDSAVYFCASSQDPGSNTGELFFGEGSRLTVL.

This clonotype was recorded many times. This sequence joins TRBV5-1 and TRBJ2-2; D is unclear. Deletions cut 3 bases from V and 7 bases from J, with 13 bases between. CDR1 and CDR2 (germline): SGHRS, YFSETQ. The CDR3 spans 14 residues. CDR3 coding DNA: TGCGCCAGCAGCTCCCTACATCCATTCGGGGAGCTGTTTTTT. Its protein product is CASSSLHPFGELFF.